In this sample, the clone carrying this T cell receptor beta chain turned up many times. Antigen unknown. The sample belongs to a study of T cells in Graves' hyperthyroidism and ophthalmopathy. Points from the study as a whole: In the analysis, a 13 V-J model separated ophthalmopathy from stable hyperthyroidism.

Authors of the study amplified TCR beta CDR3 regions from RNA transcripts. A first-round RT-PCR of the TCR CDR3 used the HTBI primer set. TCRdb passed the multiplex PCR reads through MiXCR, listing each CDR3 protein once. The sample gives 400,000 or so distinct CDR3 sequences, over 13% of which show up once; 28% is in the top ten. V shed 3 bases, J shed 6 bases, and the junction held 7 bases outside the gene matches. Germline values: CDR1 SGHTA, CDR2 FQGNSA. CDR3 length equals 15 residues. The chain combines TRBV7-2 with TRBJ1-5; 8 bases agree with TRBD1. The source is a man aged 50-60 years with Graves' ophthalmopathy. Sequencing was carried out using blood. In nucleotides, the CDR3 is TGTGCCAGCAGCTTCCTAGGGACAGGCAGTCAGCCCCAGCATTTT. It encodes CASSFLGTGSQPQHF. Together with reference TRBV7-2 and TRBJ1-5, the CDR3 gives the full variable domain: GAGVSQSPSNKVTEKGKDVELRCDPISGHTALYWYRQSLGQGLEFLIYFQGNSAPDKSGLPSDRFSAERTGGSVSTLTIQRTQQEDSAVYLCASSFLGTGSQPQHFGDGTRLSIL.